This entry concerns a single TCR beta chain. TCRdb's copy holds only in-frame clones and misses some; the assay was immunoSEQ multiplex PCR. Here the sample spans 200,000 to 250,000 clones, nearly 90% being singletons. This entry belongs to a study of blood T cell repertoires in COVID-19. Germline V CDR1 and CDR2: MNHEY, SVGAGI. This CDR3 has 15 residues. The J segment lost 2 bases and the V segment lost 4 bases, leaving 7 bases of the junction unmatched. The specimen was PBMCs or T cells enriched from blood (not recorded which). The clonotype was recovered from a young man who had recovered from COVID-19. The rearrangement links TRBV6-5 to TRBJ2-7, with 8 bases fitting TRBD2. CDR3 in amino acids: CASSFTGLAAYEQYF. The CDR3 nucleotides read TGTGCCAGCAGTTTCACAGGACTAGCCGCCTACGAGCAGTACTTC.